What follows are 30 T cell receptor beta chains derived from one specimen sequenced in a study of T cell repertoires in cytomegalovirus infection. TCRdb analysed the reads with MiXCR anew, one entry per CDR3 protein. This table has around 280,000 distinct CDR3 sequences, roughly 15% appearing once. Material: PBMCs. The receptors come from a human donor in good health (CMV status not recorded). Some clones in this sample may be carry-over from other donors' samples.

This clonotype was observed many times. The chain recombines TRBV12-3 or TRBV12-4 with TRBJ2-7; D possibly corresponds to TRBD2 (5 bases). V shed 7 bases and J shed 4 bases, with 17 bases lying between them. CDR3 length equals 14 residues. In DNA form, the CDR3 reads TGTGCCAGCACCGACACAGCGGTCCTTTACGAGCAGTACTTC. Amino acid sequence: CASTDTAVLYEQYF.

This clonotype appeared a few times. The J gene is TRBJ1-2, the V gene TRBV14; 7 bases map to TRBD1. The V gene's germline CDR1 is SGHDN and CDR2 FVKESK. The CDR3 loop spans 15 amino acids. After removal of 2 bases from V and 4 bases from J, the junction contained 7 bases not matched to a gene. CDR3 bases: TGTGCCAGCAGCCAATTAAGGGGGCCTCGCTATGGCTACACCTTC. It translates to CASSQLRGPRYGYTF.

This clonotype turned up a few times. The chain recombines TRBV5-1 with TRBJ1-1, with D maybe TRBD1 (5 bases). Trimming pared 7 bases from V and 5 bases from J, leaving 15 bases between. The CDR3 totals 13 residues. CDR1 and CDR2 (germline): SGHRS, YFSETQ. The CDR3 DNA follows: TGCGCCAGCTCGTGGGGCGACGGTACTGAAGCTTTCTTT. This translates into CASSWGDGTEAFF.

This clonotype was counted only a few times. V gene TRBV7-3 combines with J gene TRBJ1-5; D is unclear. The germline V and J ends were trimmed by 4 bases and 6 bases, with 10 bases remaining between them. The CDR3 length is 13 residues. The V gene's germline CDR1 is SGHTA and CDR2 FQGTGA. CDR3 residues: CASSSQVGQPQHF. The CDR3 coding sequence is TGTGCCAGCAGCTCCCAGGTGGGTCAGCCCCAGCATTTT.

This clonotype was seen a few times. V and J are TRBV20-1 and TRBJ2-3; no definite D call. Trimming pared 0 bases from V and 5 bases from J, leaving 15 bases between. The CDR3 runs 15 residues. Germline V lookup: CDR1 DFQATT, CDR2 SNEGSKA (reference sequence). The CDR3 nucleotides read TGCAGTGCTAGAGATACACGGGTTGAGGAAGATACGCAGTATTTT. Protein sequence: CSARDTRVEEDTQYF.

There are many counts of this clonotype. The chain links TRBV5-6 to TRBJ1-1; D call uncertain. Trimming shortened V by 2 bases and J by 1 base, and 9 bases separated the two germline ends. Germline V gene data show CDR1 as SGHDT and CDR2 as YYEEEE. The CDR3 has 14 amino acids. CDR3: CASSLTAPNTEAFF. The CDR3 DNA sequence: TGTGCCAGCAGCTTAACCGCACCGAACACTGAAGCTTTCTTT.

This clonotype was found a few times. The chain combines TRBV18 with TRBJ2-3, with 13 positions matching TRBD2. Germline V CDR1 and CDR2: KGHSH, LQKENI. V trimming: 8 bases; J trimming: 3 bases; junction bases outside the gene matches: 5. The CDR3 runs 15 residues. As DNA, the CDR3 is TGTGCCAGCCGGACTAGCGGGAGACTTACAGATACGCAGTATTTT. It yields the protein CASRTSGRLTDTQYF. Variable domain in full (rest from reference TRBV18 and TRBJ2-3): NAGVMQNPRHLVRRRGQEARLRCSPMKGHSHVYWYRQLPEEGLKFMVYLQKENIIDESGMPKERFSAEFPKEGPSILRIQQVVRGDSAAYFCASRTSGRLTDTQYFGPGTRLTVL.

This clonotype was seen ten or more times. The genes are TRBV7-3 and TRBJ2-2; 8 bases map to TRBD1. The CDR3 extends over 15 amino acids. The V and J ends lost 4 bases and 7 bases, in that order; junction bases with no gene match: 8. Per the germline V gene, CDR1 is SGHTA and CDR2 is FQGTGA. CDR3 bases: TGTGCCAGCAGCTCGGCCGGACAGGGAGTCGGGGAGCTGTTTTTT. Translating it yields CASSSAGQGVGELFF.

The table lists this clonotype with a few counts. This sequence joins TRBV20-1 and TRBJ2-2, with 8 bases identical to TRBD2. The CDR3 totals 15 residues. Germline lookup yields CDR1 DFQATT and CDR2 SNEGSKA (reference sequence). Unmatched junction bases numbered 7, after V lost 2 bases and J lost 5 bases. DNA of the CDR3: TGCAGTGCTAGATTAGCGGGGAGAGGGACCGGGGAGCTGTTTTTT. This sequence encodes CSARLAGRGTGELFF.

In its sample, this clonotype was seen a few times. This CDR3 reads CASSQGTGRTGELFF. The CDR3 DNA reads as TGCGCCAGCAGCCAAGGAACAGGCCGGACCGGGGAGCTGTTTTTT. The V gene is TRBV4-3, the J gene TRBJ2-2; D is possibly TRBD1 (5 bases). The germline V and J ends were trimmed by 1 base and 5 bases, with 11 bases remaining between them. The CDR3 sequence is 15 residues long. The germline CDR1 and CDR2 sequences are LGHNA and YSLEER.

This clonotype was detected ten times or more. This chain uses TRBV7-9 with TRBJ1-1, with D tentatively TRBD1 (5 bases). CDR1 SEHNR and CDR2 FQNEAQ come from the germline V gene (reference sequence). Trimming left V 5 bases short and J 5 bases short, with 18 bases between. This CDR3 region has 15 residues. CDR3 amino acids: CASSIPVGVGTEAFF. In nucleotides, the CDR3 is TGTGCCAGCAGCATCCCGGTGGGGGTAGGGACTGAAGCTTTCTTT.

The chain joins TRBV7-9 to TRBJ2-1; 11 nucleotides agree with TRBD1. The CDR3 runs 15 residues. Per the germline V gene, CDR1 is SEHNR and CDR2 is FQNEAQ (reference sequence). V lost 6 bases to trimming and J lost 9 bases; unmatched junction nucleotides: 10. CDR3 nucleotides: TGTGCCAGCAGTCCCTGGACAGGGGGCGGGGGTGAGCAGTTCTTC. Translation: CASSPWTGGGGEQFF.

The gene calls are TRBV2 and TRBJ1-6, with TRBD1 matching 7 bases. The germline gives CDR1 SNHLY, CDR2 FYNNEI. The CDR3 has 16 residues. Trimming removed 2 bases from V and 9 bases from J; junction bases left unmatched: 10. The CDR3 DNA follows: TGTGCCAGCAGTGAAACGTCTTGGGACAGTGGTTCACCCCTCCACTTT. Residues: CASSETSWDSGSPLHF.

This clonotype was counted many times. The chain recombines TRBV28 with TRBJ1-1; D is unresolved. This CDR3 spans 13 amino acids. V was shortened by 8 bases and J by 10 bases, with 20 bases between the two germline ends. The germline V gene has CDR1 MDHEN and CDR2 SYDVKM. The CDR3 DNA sequence: TGTGCCAGCTTCCAGCGTGATGGCGGTGGAGCTTTCTTT. This gives the protein CASFQRDGGGAFF.

The chain has TRBV27 and TRBJ2-1; a possible D gene is TRBD1 (6 bases). CDR3 length equals 14 residues. Per germline, CDR1 MNHEY and CDR2 SMNVEV (reference sequence). Trimming took off 6 bases at V and 9 bases at J, with 18 bases between the two ends. CDR3: CASSDIRGFSEQFF. CDR3 sequence (DNA): TGTGCCAGCAGCGATATCAGGGGTTTTAGTGAGCAGTTCTTC.

There are many counts of this clonotype. The J gene is TRBJ1-1, the V gene TRBV2; D is uncertain. CDR1 is SNHLY and CDR2 is FYNNEI in the germline V gene. This CDR3 contains 11 residues. With 6 bases removed from V and 8 bases from J, the gap between germline ends came to 10 bases. The CDR3, as DNA: TGTGCCAGCAGCCCTAGCCAGGAAGCTTTCTTT. Translating it yields CASSPSQEAFF.

CDR3 protein: CASGSWTETSQPQHF. As DNA, the CDR3 is TGTGCTAGTGGTTCCTGGACAGAGACAAGTCAGCCCCAGCATTTT. The chain combines TRBV12-5 with TRBJ1-5; weak D call: TRBD1 (6 bases). The CDR3 has 15 amino acids. The germline gives CDR1 LGHNT, CDR2 FRNRAP. V was trimmed by 4 bases and J by 6 bases, leaving 16 bases between them.

This clonotype was detected many times. The chain is built from TRBV28 and TRBJ2-1; 8 bases are a match to TRBD2. CDR3 length equals 15 residues. With V trimmed by 7 bases and J by 2 bases, 7 bases remained unmatched. Germline CDR1 reads MDHEN; CDR2 reads SYDVKM. The CDR3 loop reads CASTRGGGTYNEQFF. The CDR3 nucleotides are TGTGCCAGCACCCGGGGGGGAGGCACCTACAATGAGCAGTTCTTC.

This clonotype was detected many times. This sequence joins TRBV7-2 and TRBJ2-5, with D perhaps matching TRBD2 (6 bases). The CDR3 is 13 amino acids. Trimming left V 7 bases short and J 5 bases short, with 14 bases between. Germline lookup yields CDR1 SGHTA and CDR2 FQGNSA. The CDR3 DNA follows: TGTGCCAGCACACGAGGCGGGATGGAGACCCAGTACTTC. Protein: CASTRGGMETQYF.

This clonotype occurred a few times. The J gene is TRBJ1-1, the V gene TRBV14, with a weak D call TRBD1 (5 bases). The germline gives CDR1 SGHDN, CDR2 FVKESK. This CDR3 contains 16 residues. V gave up 3 bases and J gave up 5 bases, with 19 bases separating them. The CDR3 spells CASSQQRGTAMTEAFF. The CDR3 nucleotides read TGTGCCAGCAGCCAGCAAAGAGGGACCGCCATGACTGAAGCTTTCTTT.

This rearrangement joins TRBV11-2 to TRBJ2-5; 8 positions agree with TRBD2. The CDR3 consists of 17 residues. Unmatched junction bases numbered 10, after V lost 2 bases and J lost 2 bases. Germline V gives CDR1 SGHAT, CDR2 FQNNGV. The chain's CDR3 is CASSLFGGSGGQETQYF. CDR3 in DNA: TGTGCCAGCAGCTTATTCGGTGGGAGCGGGGGACAAGAGACCCAGTACTTC.

Regarding this clonotype: The final CDR3 position lacks the conserved phenylalanine or tryptophan, pointing to a likely read error. The chain uses TRBV2 and TRBJ2-7; TRBD1 or TRBD2 may be the D gene (5 bases each). V was shortened by 6 bases and J by 3 bases, with 18 bases between the two germline ends. Germline V gives CDR1 SNHLY, CDR2 FYNNEI. The CDR3 has 15 amino acids. The CDR3 DNA reads as TGTGCCAGCAGCCGAGAGCGTCAGGGACGCTACGAGCAGTACCTC. Protein sequence: CASSRERQGRYEQYL.

The table lists this clonotype with many counts. This chain links TRBV6-5 with TRBJ2-7; D remains ambiguous. The length of the CDR3 is 15 residues. V dropped 0 bases and J dropped 2 bases, with 11 bases sitting between them. Germline-derived CDR1 and CDR2 are MNHEY and SVGAGI. DNA of the CDR3: TGTGCCAGCAGTTACTCTAGAAGTCCCACCTACGAGCAGTACTTC. Protein: CASSYSRSPTYEQYF.

A few counts support this clonotype. CDR3 loop: CASSRDRGGGEQFF. The DNA of the CDR3 is TGTGCCAGCAGCCGGGACAGGGGCGGTGGGGAGCAGTTCTTC. The chain joins TRBV5-6 to TRBJ2-1; TRBD1 matches 10 bases. Germline lookup yields CDR1 SGHDT and CDR2 YYEEEE. CDR3 length: 14 amino acids. The ends lost 4 bases at V and 10 bases at J; junction bases unmatched: 8.

This clonotype turned up a few times. This chain connects TRBV24-1 to TRBJ2-7, with D possibly being TRBD1 (5 bases). Germline V gene data show CDR1 as KGHDR and CDR2 as SFDVKD. The CDR3 has 14 amino acids. V lost 3 bases, J lost 4 bases, and 12 bases lay in between. Here the CDR3 DNA reads TGTGCCACCAGTGATCTACGGACATCTTACGAGCAGTACTTC. Translating it yields CATSDLRTSYEQYF.

The CDR3 DNA sequence: TGCGCCAGCAGCTGGACGGCCTCTGGGGCCAACGTCCTGACTTTC. Its translation is CASSWTASGANVLTF. The chain joins TRBV5-1 to TRBJ2-6; D call uncertain. The CDR3 length is 15 residues. Trimming shortened V by 3 bases and J by 0 bases, and 7 bases separated the two germline ends. Germline CDR1 is SGHRS and CDR2 is YFSETQ.

This clonotype came up many times. The chain recombines TRBV7-2 with TRBJ2-4; a possible D gene is TRBD2 (6 bases). Trimming took off 5 bases at V and 1 base at J, with 12 bases between the two ends. CDR1 is SGHTA, CDR2 FQGNSA, per germline. The CDR3 has 15 amino acids. CDR3 DNA: TGTGCCAGCAGCCTCATCCGGGGGGCCAAAAACATTCAGTACTTC. This translates into CASSLIRGAKNIQYF. Combining the CDR3 with reference TRBV7-2 and TRBJ2-4 gives the whole variable domain GAGVSQSPSNKVTEKGKDVELRCDPISGHTALYWYRQSLGQGLEFLIYFQGNSAPDKSGLPSDRFSAERTGGSVSTLTIQRTQQEDSAVYLCASSLIRGAKNIQYFGAGTRLSVL.

The gene calls are TRBV20-1 and TRBJ2-7; no clear D. Germline CDR1 and CDR2: DFQATT and SNEGSKA (reference sequence). This CDR3 contains 14 residues. With 6 bases removed from V and 3 bases from J, the gap between germline ends came to 18 bases. The CDR3 sequence: CSAAIGRAVYEQYF. In DNA, the CDR3 is TGCAGTGCCGCGATCGGCCGCGCAGTCTACGAGCAGTACTTC.

The rearrangement links TRBV4-3 to TRBJ2-5; no reliable D call. Trimming removed 0 bases at V and 4 bases at J, with 12 bases between. CDR3 length equals 15 residues. In germline, CDR1 is LGHNA, CDR2 YSLEER. The CDR3 sequence: CASSQDRSFVETQYF. DNA for the CDR3: TGCGCCAGCAGCCAAGATCGCAGCTTTGTAGAGACCCAGTACTTC.

At least ten counts were recorded for this clonotype. The chain employs TRBV7-8 and TRBJ2-7; D might be TRBD1 or TRBD2, each matching 5 bases. The CDR3 is made up of 17 amino acids. V was clipped by 0 bases and J by 4 bases, with 19 bases between them. Germline loops: CDR1 SGHVS, CDR2 FQNEAQ. As DNA, the CDR3 is TGTGCCAGCAGCTTAGCTTTCCTACAAGGGACCCGATACGAGCAGTACTTC. Translating gives CASSLAFLQGTRYEQYF.